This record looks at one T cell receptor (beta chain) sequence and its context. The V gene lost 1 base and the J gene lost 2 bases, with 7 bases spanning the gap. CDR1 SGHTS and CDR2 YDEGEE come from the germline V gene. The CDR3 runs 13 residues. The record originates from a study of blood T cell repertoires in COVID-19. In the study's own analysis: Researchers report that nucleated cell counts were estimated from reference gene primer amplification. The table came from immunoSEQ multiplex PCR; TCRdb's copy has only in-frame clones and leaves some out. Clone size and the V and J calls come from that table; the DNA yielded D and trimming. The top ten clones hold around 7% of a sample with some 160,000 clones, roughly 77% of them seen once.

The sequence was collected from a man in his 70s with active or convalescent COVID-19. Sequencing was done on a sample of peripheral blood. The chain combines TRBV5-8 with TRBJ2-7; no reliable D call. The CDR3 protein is CASSLHRTYEQYF. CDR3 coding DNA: TGTGCCAGCAGCTTGCACAGAACCTACGAGCAGTACTTC.